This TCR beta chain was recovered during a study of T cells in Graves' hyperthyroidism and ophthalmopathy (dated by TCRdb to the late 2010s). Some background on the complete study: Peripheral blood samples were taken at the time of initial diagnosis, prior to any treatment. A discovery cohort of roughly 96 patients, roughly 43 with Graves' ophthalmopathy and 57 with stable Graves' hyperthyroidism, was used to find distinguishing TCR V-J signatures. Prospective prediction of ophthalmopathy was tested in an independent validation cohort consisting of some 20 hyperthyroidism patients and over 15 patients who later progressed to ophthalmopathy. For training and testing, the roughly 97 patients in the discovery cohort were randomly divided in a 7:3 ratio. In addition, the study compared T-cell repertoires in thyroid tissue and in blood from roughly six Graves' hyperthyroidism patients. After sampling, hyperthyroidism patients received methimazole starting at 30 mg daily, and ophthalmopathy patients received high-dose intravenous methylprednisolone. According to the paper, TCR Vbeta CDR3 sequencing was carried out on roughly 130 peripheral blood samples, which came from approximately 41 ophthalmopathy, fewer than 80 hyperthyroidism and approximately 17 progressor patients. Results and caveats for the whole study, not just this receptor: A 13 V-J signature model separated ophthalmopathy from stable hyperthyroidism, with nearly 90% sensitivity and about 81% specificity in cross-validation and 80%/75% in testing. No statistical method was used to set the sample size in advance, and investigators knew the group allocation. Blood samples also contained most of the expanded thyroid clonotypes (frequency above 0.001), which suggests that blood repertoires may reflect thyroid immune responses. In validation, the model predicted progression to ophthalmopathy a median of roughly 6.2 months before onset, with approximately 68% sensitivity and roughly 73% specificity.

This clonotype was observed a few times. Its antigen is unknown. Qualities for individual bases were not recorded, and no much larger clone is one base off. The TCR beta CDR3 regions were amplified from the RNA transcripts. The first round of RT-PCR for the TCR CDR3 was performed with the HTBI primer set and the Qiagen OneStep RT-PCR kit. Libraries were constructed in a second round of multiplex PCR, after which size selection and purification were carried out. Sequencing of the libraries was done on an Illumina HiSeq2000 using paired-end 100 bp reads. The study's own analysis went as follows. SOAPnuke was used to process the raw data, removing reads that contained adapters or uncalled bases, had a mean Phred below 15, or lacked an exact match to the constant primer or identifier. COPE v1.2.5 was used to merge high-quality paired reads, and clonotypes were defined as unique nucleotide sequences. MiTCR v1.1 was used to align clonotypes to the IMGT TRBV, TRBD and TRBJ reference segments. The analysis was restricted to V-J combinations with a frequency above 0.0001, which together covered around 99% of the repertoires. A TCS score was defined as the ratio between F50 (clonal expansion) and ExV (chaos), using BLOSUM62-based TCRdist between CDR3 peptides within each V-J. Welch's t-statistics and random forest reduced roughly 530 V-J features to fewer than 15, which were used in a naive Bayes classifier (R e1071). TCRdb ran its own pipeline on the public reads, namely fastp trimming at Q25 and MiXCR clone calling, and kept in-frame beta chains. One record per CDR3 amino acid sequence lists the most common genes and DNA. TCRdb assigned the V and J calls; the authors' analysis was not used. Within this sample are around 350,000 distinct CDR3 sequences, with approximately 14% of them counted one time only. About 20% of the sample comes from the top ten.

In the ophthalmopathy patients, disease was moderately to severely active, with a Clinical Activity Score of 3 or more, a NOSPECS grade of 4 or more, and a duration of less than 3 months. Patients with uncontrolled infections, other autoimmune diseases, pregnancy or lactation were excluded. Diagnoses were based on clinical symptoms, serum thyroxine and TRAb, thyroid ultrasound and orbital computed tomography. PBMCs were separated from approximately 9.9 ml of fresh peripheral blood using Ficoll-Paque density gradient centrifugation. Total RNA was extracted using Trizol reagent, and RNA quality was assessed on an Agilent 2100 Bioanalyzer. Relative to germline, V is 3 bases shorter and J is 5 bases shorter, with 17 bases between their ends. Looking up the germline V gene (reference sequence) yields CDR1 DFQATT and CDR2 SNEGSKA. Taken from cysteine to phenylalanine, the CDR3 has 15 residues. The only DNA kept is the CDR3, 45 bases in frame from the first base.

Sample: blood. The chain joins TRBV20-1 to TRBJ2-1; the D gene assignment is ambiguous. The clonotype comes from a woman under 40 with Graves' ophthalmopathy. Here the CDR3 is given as CSASLLEKQDNEQFF. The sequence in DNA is TGCAGTGCTAGCCTCCTAGAGAAGCAGGACAATGAGCAGTTCTTC.